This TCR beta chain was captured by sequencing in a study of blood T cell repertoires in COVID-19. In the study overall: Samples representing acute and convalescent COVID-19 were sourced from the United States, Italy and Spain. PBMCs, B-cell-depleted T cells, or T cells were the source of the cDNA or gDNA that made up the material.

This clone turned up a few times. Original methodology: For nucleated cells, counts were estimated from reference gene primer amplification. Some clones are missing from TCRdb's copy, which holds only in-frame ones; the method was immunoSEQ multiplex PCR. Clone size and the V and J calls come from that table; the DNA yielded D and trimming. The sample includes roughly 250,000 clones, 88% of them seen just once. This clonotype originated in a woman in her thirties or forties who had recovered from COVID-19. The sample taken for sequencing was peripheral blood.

The CDR3 spells CASSLDRESYNEQFF. In DNA form, the CDR3 reads TGTGCCAGCAGTCTGGACAGGGAGTCCTACAATGAGCAGTTCTTC. The chain recombines TRBV2 with TRBJ2-1, with TRBD1 matching over 8 bases. CDR1 SNHLY and CDR2 FYNNEI come from the germline V gene. CDR3 length: 15 amino acids. V lost 5 bases to trimming and J lost 1 base; unmatched junction nucleotides: 4.